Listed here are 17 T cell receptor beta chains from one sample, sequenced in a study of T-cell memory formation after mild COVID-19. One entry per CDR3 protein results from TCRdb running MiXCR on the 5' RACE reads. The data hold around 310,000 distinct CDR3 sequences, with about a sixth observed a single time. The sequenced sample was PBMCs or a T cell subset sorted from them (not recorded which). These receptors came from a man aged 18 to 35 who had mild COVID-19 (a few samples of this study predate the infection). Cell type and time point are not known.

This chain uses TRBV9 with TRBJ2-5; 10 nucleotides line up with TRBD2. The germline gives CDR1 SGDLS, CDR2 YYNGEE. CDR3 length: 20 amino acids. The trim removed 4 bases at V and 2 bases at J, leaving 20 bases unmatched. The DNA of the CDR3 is TGTGCCAGCAGCCCAAGGCGGGGAGGAACTAGCGGGGTGATACAAGAGACCCAGTACTTC. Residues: CASSPRRGGTSGVIQETQYF.

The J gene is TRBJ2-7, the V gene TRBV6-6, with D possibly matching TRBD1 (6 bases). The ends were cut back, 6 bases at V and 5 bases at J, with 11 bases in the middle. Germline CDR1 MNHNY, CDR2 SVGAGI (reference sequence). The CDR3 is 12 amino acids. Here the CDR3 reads CASSPGDHEQYV. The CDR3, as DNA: TGTGCCAGCAGCCCAGGGGACCACGAGCAGTACGTC.

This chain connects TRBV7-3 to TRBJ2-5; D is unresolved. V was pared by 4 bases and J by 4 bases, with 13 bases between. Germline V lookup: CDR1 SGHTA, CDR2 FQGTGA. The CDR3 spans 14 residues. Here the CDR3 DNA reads TGTGCCAGCAGCTCCCCGTCGGCCCCAGAGACCCAGTACTTC. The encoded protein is CASSSPSAPETQYF.

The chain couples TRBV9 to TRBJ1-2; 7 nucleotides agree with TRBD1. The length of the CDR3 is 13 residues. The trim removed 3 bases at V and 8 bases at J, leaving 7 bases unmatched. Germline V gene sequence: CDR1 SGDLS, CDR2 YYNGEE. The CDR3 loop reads CASSAGQLQGYTF. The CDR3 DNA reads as TGTGCCAGCAGCGCGGGACAGTTGCAGGGCTACACCTTC.

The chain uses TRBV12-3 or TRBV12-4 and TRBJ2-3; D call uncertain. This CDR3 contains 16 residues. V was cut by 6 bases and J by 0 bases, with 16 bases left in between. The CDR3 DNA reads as TGTGCCAGCAGCGATCTCTCGAGGTTAAGCACAGATACGCAGTATTTT. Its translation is CASSDLSRLSTDTQYF.

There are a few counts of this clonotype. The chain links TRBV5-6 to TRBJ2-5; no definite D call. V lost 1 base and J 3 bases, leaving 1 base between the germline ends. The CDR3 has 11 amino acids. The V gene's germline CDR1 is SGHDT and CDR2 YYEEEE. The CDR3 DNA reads TGTGCCAGCAGCTTGAAAGAGACCCAGTACTTC. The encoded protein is CASSLKETQYF.

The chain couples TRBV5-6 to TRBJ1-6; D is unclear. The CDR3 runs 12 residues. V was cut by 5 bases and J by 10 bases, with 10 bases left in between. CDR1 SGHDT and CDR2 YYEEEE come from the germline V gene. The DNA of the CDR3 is TGTGCCAGCAGAGGCGGGGTCTCACCCCTCCACTTT. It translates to CASRGGVSPLHF.

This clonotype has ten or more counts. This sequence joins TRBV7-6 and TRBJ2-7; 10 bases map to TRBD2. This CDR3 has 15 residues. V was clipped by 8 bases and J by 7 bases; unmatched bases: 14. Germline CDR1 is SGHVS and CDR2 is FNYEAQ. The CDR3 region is CASAASGGHLREQYF. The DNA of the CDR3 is TGTGCCAGCGCGGCTAGCGGGGGCCACCTACGAGAGCAGTACTTC.

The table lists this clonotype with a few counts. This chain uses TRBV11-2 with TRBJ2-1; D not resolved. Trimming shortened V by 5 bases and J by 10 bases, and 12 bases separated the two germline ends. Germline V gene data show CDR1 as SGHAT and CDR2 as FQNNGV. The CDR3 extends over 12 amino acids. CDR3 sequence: CASSRTMREQFF. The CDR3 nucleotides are TGTGCCAGCAGCCGCACCATGAGGGAGCAGTTCTTC. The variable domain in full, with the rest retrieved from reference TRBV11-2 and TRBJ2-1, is EAGVAQSPRYKIIEKRQSVAFWCNPISGHATLYWYQQILGQGPKLLIQFQNNGVVDDSQLPKDRFSAERLKGVDSTLKIQPAKLEDSAVYLCASSRTMREQFFGPGTRLTVL.

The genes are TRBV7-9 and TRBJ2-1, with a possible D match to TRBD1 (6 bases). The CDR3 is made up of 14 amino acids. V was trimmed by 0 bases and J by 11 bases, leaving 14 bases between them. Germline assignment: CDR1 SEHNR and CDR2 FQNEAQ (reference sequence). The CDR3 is CASSLAQGLEKQFF. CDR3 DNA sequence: TGTGCCAGCAGCTTAGCACAGGGATTGGAGAAGCAGTTCTTC.

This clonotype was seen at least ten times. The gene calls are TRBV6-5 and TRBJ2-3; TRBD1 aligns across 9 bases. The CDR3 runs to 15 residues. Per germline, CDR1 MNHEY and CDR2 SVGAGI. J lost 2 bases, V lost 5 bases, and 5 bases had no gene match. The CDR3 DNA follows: TGTGCCAGCAGTAGGACAGGGGAGCCCACAGATACGCAGTATTTT. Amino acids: CASSRTGEPTDTQYF.

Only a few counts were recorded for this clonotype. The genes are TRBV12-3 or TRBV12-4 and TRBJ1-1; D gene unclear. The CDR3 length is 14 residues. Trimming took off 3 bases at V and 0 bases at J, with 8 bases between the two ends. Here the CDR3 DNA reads TGTGCCAGCAGTTTCTACCTAATGAACACTGAAGCTTTCTTT. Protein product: CASSFYLMNTEAFF.

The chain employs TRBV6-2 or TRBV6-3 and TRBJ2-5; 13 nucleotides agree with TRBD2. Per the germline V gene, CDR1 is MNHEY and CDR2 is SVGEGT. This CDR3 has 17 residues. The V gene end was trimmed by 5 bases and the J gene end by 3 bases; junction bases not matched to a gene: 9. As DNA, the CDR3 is TGTGCCAGCAGTCCCAGACTAGCGGGGGGCCACGAAGAGACCCAGTACTTC. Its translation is CASSPRLAGGHEETQYF.

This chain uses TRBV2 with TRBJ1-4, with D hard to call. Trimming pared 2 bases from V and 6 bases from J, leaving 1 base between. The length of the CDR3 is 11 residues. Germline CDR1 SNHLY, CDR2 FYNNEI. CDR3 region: CASSEYEKLFF. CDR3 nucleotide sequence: TGTGCCAGCAGTGAATATGAAAAACTGTTTTTT.

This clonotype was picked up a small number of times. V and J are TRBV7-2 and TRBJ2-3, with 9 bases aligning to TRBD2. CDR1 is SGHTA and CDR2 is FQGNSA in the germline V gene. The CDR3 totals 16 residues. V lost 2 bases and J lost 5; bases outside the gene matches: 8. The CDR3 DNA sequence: TGTGCCAGCAGCTTATTTCAGCGGGGGGACTTAGATACGCAGTATTTT. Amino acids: CASSLFQRGDLDTQYF.

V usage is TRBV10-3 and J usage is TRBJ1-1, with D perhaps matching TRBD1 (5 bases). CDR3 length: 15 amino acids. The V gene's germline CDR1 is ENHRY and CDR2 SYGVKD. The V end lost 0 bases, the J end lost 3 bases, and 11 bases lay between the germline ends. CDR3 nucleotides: TGTGCCATCAGTGAGTCGATCCAGGGCTACACTGAAGCTTTCTTT. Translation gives CAISESIQGYTEAFF.

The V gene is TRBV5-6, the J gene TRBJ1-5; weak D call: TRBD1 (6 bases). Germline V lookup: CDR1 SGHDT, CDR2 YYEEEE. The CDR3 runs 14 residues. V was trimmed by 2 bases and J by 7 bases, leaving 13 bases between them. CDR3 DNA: TGTGCCAGCAGCTTTGCACAGGGAGGACAGCCCCAGCATTTT. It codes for CASSFAQGGQPQHF.